This T cell receptor (beta chain) originates from a study of regulatory T cells in long-lasting Graves disease. General observations from the study: A greater number of public clonotypes (about 3,000) was shared by persistent patients than by new patients (around 970).

Time point of the sample: newly diagnosed GD, antithyroid drugs for less than 3 months. After RNA was extracted from PBMCs, the TCR library was made from it. Under American Thyroid Association guidelines, Graves' disease was diagnosed. Peripheral blood, about 9 milliliters of it, was drawn into EDTA tubes. Investigators prepared the TCR beta libraries by applying iRepertoire HTBI primers and Arm-PCR of CDR3 regions. In TCRdb, the multiplex PCR reads were re-called with MiXCR into one record per CDR3 protein. The table includes approximately 230,000 distinct CDR3 sequences, around 18% detected once. This clonotype was observed a handful of times. Its antigen is unknown. The CDR3 is 15 residues long. Per germline, CDR1 SGHVS and CDR2 FQNEAQ. The V gene lost 0 bases and the J gene lost 4 bases, with 12 bases spanning the gap.

This sample comprised peripheral blood mononuclear cells (PBMCs), obtained at new diagnosis, from a patient treated with antithyroid drugs. This clonotype was sampled from a female donor with Graves disease. This chain links TRBV7-8 with TRBJ1-2, with D perhaps TRBD1 (5 bases). CDR3 DNA sequence: TGTGCCAGCAGCTTAGCCCGGGACGGTACCTATGGCTACACCTTC. The encoded protein is CASSLARDGTYGYTF.